This T cell receptor beta chain was profiled in a study of read filtering for tumor transcriptome and immune sequencing. For the study at large: Patients were 17 male and some 13 female, mean age 65.9 years, range roughly 45 to 85. 8 or 9 patients were R-ISS I, 16 were R-ISS II, 7 were R-ISS III. Study results and limitations: Around 84% of IR-seq clonotypes had one read, totaling approximately 3.5% of reads; RNA-seq: around 70% and 40%.

Molecular barcoded adaptors covering alpha/delta and beta/gamma chains were used on approximately 400 ng RNA. TCRdb itself ran the reads through MiXCR, one entry per CDR3 protein. The sample consists of 40,000 or so distinct CDR3 sequences, 12% of them appearing once. This clonotype was recorded at least ten times. Its matching antigen is unknown. Germline assignment: CDR1 SNHLY and CDR2 FYNNEI. The CDR3 is 12 residues long. The ends were cut back, 1 base at V and 4 bases at J, with 4 bases in the middle. This receptor was identified in a donor aged 40 or older with multiple myeloma. What was sequenced was a population of CD138-negative cells sorted from bone marrow. This sequence joins TRBV2 and TRBJ1-2; D is unclear. CDR3 sequence reads: CASSEGRYGYTF. The CDR3 region has the DNA TGTGCCAGCAGTGAAGGTCGCTATGGCTACACCTTC.